This T cell receptor (beta chain) was recorded in a study of graft-versus-host responses after intestinal transplantation. Using immunoSEQ multiplex PCR, the repertoire was profiled, and TCRdb retains in-frame clones only, with some absent. The top ten clones hold around 3% of a sample with 9,500 to 15,000 clones, about 30% of them seen once. Labeling with CFSE marked about 200,000 responder cells, which were plated with about 200,000 irradiated, violet-dye-labeled stimulator cells. Germline-derived CDR1 and CDR2 are SGHTA and FQGNSA. The CDR3 is 15 amino acids. V shed 5 bases and J shed 5 bases, with 15 bases lying between them.

This receptor was obtained from a human patient who received an intestinal transplant. Source: alloreactive CD8+ T cells from a mixed lymphocyte reaction culture, taken before intestinal transplant. Subset in this sample: CFSE-low proliferating T cells sorted from approximately 6-day pre-transplant mixed lymphocyte reaction (GvH or HvG direction). The V call is TRBV7-2, the J call TRBJ1-4; no definite D call. The CDR3: CASSPDGRSNEKLFF. Here the CDR3 DNA reads TGTGCCAGCAGCCCAGATGGCAGGTCAAATGAAAAACTGTTTTTT.